A selection of T cell receptor beta chains follows, all from one sample in a study of blood T cell repertoires in COVID-19. The repertoire was sequenced with immunoSEQ multiplex PCR; TCRdb's copy has only in-frame clones and lacks some. The profile shows 250,000 to 400,000 clones, 90% of them singletons. The source material was peripheral blood. These receptors were collected from a woman in her thirties with COVID-19, enrolled during active disease. Each CDR3 is given with its conserved first and last residue. A D gene is named only where the DNA matches it firmly. Only some rows state a clone size, as once, few, many or a class for expanded clones.

j_call: TRBJ1-2; v_call: TRBV2; clone_size: NA; d_call: NA; cdr3_nt: TGTGCCAGCAGTCCGCGCAGGGAGGGAGGTGGCTACACCTTC; cdr3_aa: CASSPRREGGGYTF
j_call: TRBJ2-7; v_call: TRBV30; clone_size: NA; d_call: NA; cdr3_nt: TGTGCCTGGATAAGCGGAAGCTCCTACGAGCAGTACTTC; cdr3_aa: CAWISGSSYEQYF
j_call: TRBJ1-3; v_call: TRBV29-1; clone_size: once; d_call: NA; cdr3_nt: TGCAGCGTGGGCACAGTATCCTCTGGAAACACCATATATTTT; cdr3_aa: CSVGTVSSGNTIYF
j_call: TRBJ2-7; v_call: TRBV9; clone_size: once; d_call: TRBD2; cdr3_nt: TGTGCCAGCAGCGTAGAGCGGGAGGGCTACGAGCAGTACTTC; cdr3_aa: CASSVEREGYEQYF
j_call: TRBJ2-4; v_call: TRBV9; clone_size: few; d_call: NA; cdr3_nt: TGTGCCAGCAGCGCAGACCGTCGGGGAGACATTCAGTACTTC; cdr3_aa: CASSADRRGDIQYF
j_call: TRBJ2-1; v_call: TRBV4-2; clone_size: NA; d_call: TRBD2; cdr3_nt: TGTGCCAGCAGCCCGTTAGCGGGAAGTGACAATGAGCAGTTCTTC; cdr3_aa: CASSPLAGSDNEQFF
j_call: TRBJ1-3; v_call: TRBV18; clone_size: NA; d_call: TRBD1; cdr3_nt: TGTGCCAGCTCCTTGTGGGCAGGGGGCGCAGGAGATGGAAACACCATATATTTT; cdr3_aa: CASSLWAGGAGDGNTIYF
j_call: TRBJ2-1; v_call: TRBV10-3; clone_size: NA; d_call: TRBD1; cdr3_nt: TGTGCCATCAACCACGATGAGACAGGGGATGAGCAGTTCTTC; cdr3_aa: CAINHDETGDEQFF
j_call: TRBJ1-2; v_call: TRBV19; clone_size: NA; d_call: TRBD1; cdr3_nt: TGTGCCAGTAACTCCGGGACAGGGTCTACCTATGGCTACACCTTC; cdr3_aa: CASNSGTGSTYGYTF
j_call: TRBJ2-7; v_call: TRBV5-1; clone_size: NA; d_call: NA; cdr3_nt: TGCGCCAGCAGCCCCGCAGATGGACTCGAGATCTACGAGCAGTACTTC; cdr3_aa: CASSPADGLEIYEQYF
j_call: TRBJ2-1; v_call: TRBV11-2; clone_size: NA; d_call: TRBD2; cdr3_nt: TGTGCCAGCAGCACCCCCGGGACTAGCGGGAGGTATGAGCAGTTCTTC; cdr3_aa: CASSTPGTSGRYEQFF
j_call: TRBJ1-1; v_call: TRBV5-1; clone_size: NA; d_call: TRBD1; cdr3_nt: TGCGCCAGCAGCTTAGGACAGGTAGAGACTGAAGCTTTCTTT; cdr3_aa: CASSLGQVETEAFF
j_call: TRBJ1-2; v_call: TRBV7-2; clone_size: NA; d_call: TRBD1; cdr3_nt: TGTGCCAGCAGCTTAGAAGGAGGGGGCGACTATGGCTACACCTTC; cdr3_aa: CASSLEGGGDYGYTF
j_call: TRBJ2-3; v_call: TRBV9; clone_size: few; d_call: NA; cdr3_nt: TGTGCCAGCAGCGTAGTAGGGGCGGGGACAGATACGCAGTATTTT; cdr3_aa: CASSVVGAGTDTQYF
j_call: TRBJ2-7; v_call: TRBV29-1; clone_size: NA; d_call: TRBD1; cdr3_nt: TGCAGCGTTAGACAGGGGTTTTCCTACGAGCAGTACTTC; cdr3_aa: CSVRQGFSYEQYF
j_call: TRBJ2-5; v_call: TRBV19; clone_size: once; d_call: TRBD1; cdr3_nt: TGTGCCAGTAGTATCTCGGCAGGGGGCAGAGAGACCCAGTACTTC; cdr3_aa: CASSISAGGRETQYF
j_call: TRBJ1-4; v_call: TRBV27; clone_size: NA; d_call: TRBD1; cdr3_nt: TGTGCCAGCAGTACACGACAGGGGGCAGGCGAAAAACTGTTTTTT; cdr3_aa: CASSTRQGAGEKLFF
j_call: TRBJ2-1; v_call: TRBV12-5; clone_size: NA; d_call: NA; cdr3_nt: TGTGCTAGTGGTTTGGTACTTGGAGGGACGGATCCCAATGAGCAGTTCTTC; cdr3_aa: CASGLVLGGTDPNEQFF
j_call: TRBJ2-7; v_call: TRBV11-2; clone_size: NA; d_call: NA; cdr3_nt: TGTGCCAGCAGCCCGCAGGGTCCCGAGCAGTACTTC; cdr3_aa: CASSPQGPEQYF
j_call: TRBJ1-1; v_call: TRBV6-5; clone_size: few; d_call: NA; cdr3_nt: TGTGCCAGCAGTTTACAGCCAACTAACACTGAAGCTTTCTTT; cdr3_aa: CASSLQPTNTEAFF
j_call: TRBJ2-1; v_call: TRBV7-6; clone_size: NA; d_call: NA; cdr3_nt: TGTGCCAGCAGCTTAGCGCCGGTTGCGGTCAATGAGCAGTTCTTC; cdr3_aa: CASSLAPVAVNEQFF
j_call: TRBJ2-7; v_call: TRBV2; clone_size: NA; d_call: TRBD1; cdr3_nt: TGTGCCAGCAGTGAAGCGTATGGGACAGGGGAGTTCTACGAGCAGTACTTC; cdr3_aa: CASSEAYGTGEFYEQYF
j_call: TRBJ2-1; v_call: TRBV7-9; clone_size: NA; d_call: TRBD2; cdr3_nt: TGTGCCAGCAGCCCCGGACTAGCGGGTAACAATGAGCAGTTCTTC; cdr3_aa: CASSPGLAGNNEQFF
j_call: TRBJ2-1; v_call: TRBV19; clone_size: NA; d_call: NA; cdr3_nt: TGTGCCAGTAGGGTAGGGAGCTCCTACAATGAGCAGTTCTTC; cdr3_aa: CASRVGSSYNEQFF
j_call: TRBJ1-4; v_call: TRBV5-1; clone_size: few; d_call: NA; cdr3_nt: TGCGCCAGCAGCTTGGGGCTTAATGAAAAACTGTTTTTT; cdr3_aa: CASSLGLNEKLFF
j_call: TRBJ2-7; v_call: TRBV5-4; clone_size: NA; d_call: TRBD2; cdr3_nt: TGTGCCAGCAGCTCTGGGACTAGCGGCTACGAGCAGTACTTC; cdr3_aa: CASSSGTSGYEQYF
j_call: TRBJ2-7; v_call: TRBV5-8; clone_size: once; d_call: NA; cdr3_nt: TGTGCCAGCAGCTTAAGGACAACATACGAGCAGTACTTC; cdr3_aa: CASSLRTTYEQYF
j_call: TRBJ2-7; v_call: TRBV5-5; clone_size: NA; d_call: TRBD2; cdr3_nt: TGTGCCAGCAGCAAGACCGGGACTAGCGAGTCCTACGAGCAGTACTTC; cdr3_aa: CASSKTGTSESYEQYF
j_call: TRBJ2-2; v_call: TRBV18; clone_size: NA; d_call: NA; cdr3_nt: TGTGCCAGCTCACCAAGAGCGGAAGCGAACACCGGGGAGCTGTTTTTT; cdr3_aa: CASSPRAEANTGELFF
j_call: TRBJ2-7; v_call: TRBV5-1; clone_size: NA; d_call: TRBD2; cdr3_nt: TGCGCCAGCAAGCGGGAGCCCCCCTACGAGCAGTACTTC; cdr3_aa: CASKREPPYEQYF
j_call: TRBJ2-3; v_call: TRBV7-9; clone_size: NA; d_call: TRBD2; cdr3_nt: TGTGCCAGCAGCAACCCTCGGGTGAAGCGGACTAGCGGGAGAAGGGCAGATACGCAGTATTTT; cdr3_aa: CASSNPRVKRTSGRRADTQYF
j_call: TRBJ2-2; v_call: TRBV5-8; clone_size: NA; d_call: TRBD1; cdr3_nt: TGTGCCAGCAGCCCATACAGGGGGGTGAACACCGGGGAGCTGTTTTTT; cdr3_aa: CASSPYRGVNTGELFF
j_call: TRBJ2-1; v_call: TRBV28; clone_size: NA; d_call: TRBD1; cdr3_nt: TGTGCCAGCAGTCTACAGGGGGCGGATGAGCAGTTCTTC; cdr3_aa: CASSLQGADEQFF
j_call: TRBJ1-2; v_call: TRBV10-3; clone_size: NA; d_call: TRBD1; cdr3_nt: TGTGCCATCAGTGAGTCGTCTAGGGGACAGGGGCTGGGCTACACCTTC; cdr3_aa: CAISESSRGQGLGYTF
j_call: TRBJ1-2; v_call: TRBV12-2; clone_size: once; d_call: NA; cdr3_nt: TGTGCAAGTCGCTTTCGAGATTTCCCGGACTATGGCTACACCTTC; cdr3_aa: CASRFRDFPDYGYTF
j_call: TRBJ1-1; v_call: TRBV18; clone_size: NA; d_call: TRBD1; cdr3_nt: TGTGCCAGCTCACAGACAGGGGGTACTGAAGCTTTCTTT; cdr3_aa: CASSQTGGTEAFF